The rows below give T cell receptor beta chains drawn from one sample of a study of regulatory T cells in long-lasting Graves disease. TCRdb analysed the multiplex PCR reads with MiXCR anew, one entry per CDR3 protein. This sample carries 400,000 to 600,000 distinct CDR3 sequences, roughly 21% of them seen once, and the ten largest clones take roughly 7.7%. This specimen consisted of peripheral blood mononuclear cells (PBMCs), obtained when the disease was refractory, from a patient treated with antithyroid drugs. Source of these receptors: a female donor with Graves disease. Each CDR3 is given with its conserved first and last residue. D genes are given only for firm matches. Clone size, where shown, is once, few, many, or a class for clones that have expanded.

clone_size: NA; d_call: TRBD1; v_call: TRBV5-1; j_call: TRBJ1-2; cdr3_aa: CASSSTGGWGYTF; cdr3_nt: TGTGCCAGCAGCTCAACAGGGGGTTGGGGCTACACCTTC
clone_size: NA; d_call: TRBD1; v_call: TRBV28; j_call: TRBJ1-5; cdr3_aa: CASKRGGGSNQPQHF; cdr3_nt: TGTGCCAGCAAGCGAGGGGGCGGAAGCAATCAGCCCCAGCATTTT
clone_size: many; d_call: NA; v_call: TRBV10-3; j_call: TRBJ1-2; cdr3_aa: CAISDRIGSHYGYTF; cdr3_nt: TGTGCCATCAGTGATCGCATAGGGTCCCACTATGGCTACACCTTC
clone_size: many; d_call: TRBD2; v_call: TRBV5-1; j_call: TRBJ2-7; cdr3_aa: CASSLLAGVESYEQYF; cdr3_nt: TGCGCCAGCAGCCTTCTAGCGGGGGTTGAGTCCTACGAGCAGTACTTC
clone_size: NA; d_call: NA; v_call: TRBV18; j_call: TRBJ1-2; cdr3_aa: CASSPGGLDGYTF; cdr3_nt: TGTGCCAGCTCACCGGGGGGACTGGATGGCTACACCTTC
clone_size: many; d_call: NA; v_call: TRBV28; j_call: TRBJ2-6; cdr3_aa: CASKKGQPGANVLTF; cdr3_nt: TGTGCCAGCAAAAAAGGACAACCCGGGGCCAACGTCCTGACTTTC
clone_size: many; d_call: NA; v_call: TRBV12-3/TRBV12-4; j_call: TRBJ2-7; cdr3_aa: CASSRAYEQYF; cdr3_nt: TGTGCCAGCAGTAGGGCCTACGAGCAGTACTTC
clone_size: many; d_call: NA; v_call: TRBV27; j_call: TRBJ1-1; cdr3_aa: CASSTGKDTEAFF; cdr3_nt: TGTGCCAGCAGTACCGGGAAGGACACTGAAGCTTTCTTT
clone_size: many; d_call: NA; v_call: TRBV7-7; j_call: TRBJ1-1; cdr3_aa: CASSPLGGPNTEAFF; cdr3_nt: TGTGCTAGCAGCCCCCTAGGAGGTCCTAACACTGAAGCTTTCTTT
clone_size: NA; d_call: TRBD1; v_call: TRBV7-8; j_call: TRBJ2-2; cdr3_aa: CASSLGQGITGELFF; cdr3_nt: TGTGCCAGCAGCTTAGGACAGGGAATCACCGGGGAGCTGTTTTTT
clone_size: NA; d_call: NA; v_call: TRBV3-1; j_call: TRBJ2-5; cdr3_aa: CASSQGPGQGEETQYF; cdr3_nt: TGTGCCAGCAGCCAAGGTCCCGGGCAGGGTGAAGAGACCCAGTACTTC
clone_size: NA; d_call: NA; v_call: TRBV6-2/TRBV6-3; j_call: TRBJ2-3; cdr3_aa: CASSLLDLNTDTQYF; cdr3_nt: TGTGCCAGCAGTCTCCTGGACTTGAACACAGATACGCAGTATTTT
clone_size: few; d_call: NA; v_call: TRBV19; j_call: TRBJ1-5; cdr3_aa: CASNGLIGNQPQHF; cdr3_nt: TGTGCCAGTAACGGTCTTATCGGCAATCAGCCCCAGCATTTT
clone_size: few; d_call: NA; v_call: TRBV11-2; j_call: TRBJ1-6; cdr3_aa: CASSLDRGSPLHF; cdr3_nt: TGTGCCAGCAGCTTAGATAGGGGATCACCCCTCCACTTT
clone_size: many; d_call: NA; v_call: TRBV12-3/TRBV12-4; j_call: TRBJ2-6; cdr3_aa: CASSQGANVLTF; cdr3_nt: TGTGCCAGCAGTCAGGGGGCCAACGTCCTGACTTTC
clone_size: NA; d_call: TRBD1; v_call: TRBV19; j_call: TRBJ2-7; cdr3_aa: CASSPRTGFSYEQYF; cdr3_nt: TGTGCCAGTAGTCCACGGACAGGCTTCTCCTACGAGCAGTACTTC
clone_size: many; d_call: TRBD1; v_call: TRBV28; j_call: TRBJ2-7; cdr3_aa: CASGTGTVGYEQYF; cdr3_nt: TGTGCCAGCGGCACCGGGACAGTTGGCTACGAGCAGTACTTC
clone_size: NA; d_call: NA; v_call: TRBV14; j_call: TRBJ2-7; cdr3_aa: CASSLRSFRDEQYF; cdr3_nt: TGTGCCAGCAGCTTACGAAGCTTTCGAGACGAGCAGTACTTC
clone_size: few; d_call: TRBD1; v_call: TRBV3-1; j_call: TRBJ2-7; cdr3_aa: CASSQRDRVYEQYF; cdr3_nt: TGTGCCAGCAGCCAACGGGACAGGGTCTACGAGCAGTACTTC
clone_size: NA; d_call: NA; v_call: TRBV7-9; j_call: TRBJ1-6; cdr3_aa: CASSLGGPLGNSPLHF; cdr3_nt: TGTGCCAGCAGCTTAGGTGGTCCTCTCGGGAATTCACCCCTCCACTTT
clone_size: many; d_call: TRBD1; v_call: TRBV20-1; j_call: TRBJ2-7; cdr3_aa: CSAYPGDRDEQYF; cdr3_nt: TGCAGTGCTTATCCGGGCGACAGGGACGAGCAGTACTTC
clone_size: NA; d_call: TRBD2; v_call: TRBV29-1; j_call: TRBJ2-3; cdr3_aa: CSVEGTSGRHIGTDTQYF; cdr3_nt: TGCAGCGTTGAGGGGACTAGCGGGAGGCACATAGGGACAGATACGCAGTATTTT
clone_size: few; d_call: NA; v_call: TRBV30; j_call: TRBJ1-5; cdr3_aa: CAWSVRAAFQPQHF; cdr3_nt: TGTGCCTGGAGTGTACGGGCAGCGTTTCAGCCCCAGCATTTT
clone_size: many; d_call: TRBD2; v_call: TRBV20-1; j_call: TRBJ2-7; cdr3_aa: CSARALGLAGGSYEQYF; cdr3_nt: TGCAGTGCTAGAGCTTTGGGACTAGCGGGAGGGTCCTACGAGCAGTACTTC
clone_size: NA; d_call: TRBD2; v_call: TRBV28; j_call: TRBJ2-3; cdr3_aa: CASSLGLAGASSTDTQYF; cdr3_nt: TGTGCCAGCAGTTTGGGGCTAGCGGGGGCATCGAGCACAGATACGCAGTATTTT